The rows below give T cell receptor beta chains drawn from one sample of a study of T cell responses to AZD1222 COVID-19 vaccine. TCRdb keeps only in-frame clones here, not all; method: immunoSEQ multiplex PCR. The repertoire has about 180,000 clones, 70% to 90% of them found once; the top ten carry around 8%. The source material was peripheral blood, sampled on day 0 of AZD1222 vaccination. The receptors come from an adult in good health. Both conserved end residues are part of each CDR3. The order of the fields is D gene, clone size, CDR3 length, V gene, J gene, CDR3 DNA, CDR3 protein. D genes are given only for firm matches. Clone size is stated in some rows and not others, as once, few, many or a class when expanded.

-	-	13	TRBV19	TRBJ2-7	TGTGCCAGCTCGCGGGCCGAGGGCTACGAGCAGTACTTC	CASSRAEGYEQYF
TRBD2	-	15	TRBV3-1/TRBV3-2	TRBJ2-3	TGTGCCAGCAGTCCCGGTAGCGGGGGGCAAAGTACGCAGTATTTT	CASSPGSGGQSTQYF
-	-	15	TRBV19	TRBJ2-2	TGTGCCAGTATTACCGGGACGGCGAACACCGGGGAGCTGTTTTTT	CASITGTANTGELFF
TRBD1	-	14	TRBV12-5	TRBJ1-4	TGTGCTAGTGGTACTGGGACAGGGGCGGAAAAACTGTTTTTT	CASGTGTGAEKLFF
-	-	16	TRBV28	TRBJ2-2	TGTGCCACAGGGGGGCGAGGGGCACCGAACACCGGGGAGCTGTTTTTT	CATGGRGAPNTGELFF
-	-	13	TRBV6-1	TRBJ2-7	TGTGCCAGCAGTGAGGCCATGGGCTACGAGCAGTACTTC	CASSEAMGYEQYF
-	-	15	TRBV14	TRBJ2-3	TGTGCCAGCAGCCAAGACAGCTACGGGGGAGATACGCAGTATTTT	CASSQDSYGGDTQYF
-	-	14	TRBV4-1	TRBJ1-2	TGCGCCAGCAGCCAAGTCCGGACAGTACACGGCTACACCTTC	CASSQVRTVHGYTF
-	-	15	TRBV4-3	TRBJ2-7	TGCGCCAGCAGCCAAGATGGGACGGCCTCCTACGAGCAGTACTTC	CASSQDGTASYEQYF
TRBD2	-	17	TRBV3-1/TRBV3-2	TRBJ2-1	TGTGCCAGCAGCCAAGCGCGTCTAGCGGGGGGATACAATGAGCAGTTCTTC	CASSQARLAGGYNEQFF
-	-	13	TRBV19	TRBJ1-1	TGTGCCAGTAAAGTGGAGGCGGGGTCCCAAGCTTTCTTT	CASKVEAGSQAFF
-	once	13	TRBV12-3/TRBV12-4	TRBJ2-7	TGTGCCAGCAGTTTGGGGCAGACCTACGAGCAGTACTTC	CASSLGQTYEQYF
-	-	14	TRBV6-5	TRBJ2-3	TGTGCCAGCGAAAGGTGGCTGAGCACAGATACGCAGTATTTT	CASERWLSTDTQYF
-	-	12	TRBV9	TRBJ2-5	TGTGCCAGCAGCGTAGTCGGGGAGACCCAGTACTTC	CASSVVGETQYF
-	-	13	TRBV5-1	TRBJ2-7	TGCGCCAGCAGCACGGGACCCAAGAGCGAGCAGTACTTC	CASSTGPKSEQYF
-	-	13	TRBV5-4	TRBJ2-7	TGTGCCAGCAGCTTTGACCCCCAGGGCGAGCAGTACTTC	CASSFDPQGEQYF
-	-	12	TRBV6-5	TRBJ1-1	TGTGCCAGCATTAGGGAGGGCACTGAAGCTTTCTTT	CASIREGTEAFF
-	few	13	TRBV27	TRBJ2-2	TGTGCCAGCAGTTTCCAACAAACCGGGGAGCTGTTTTTT	CASSFQQTGELFF
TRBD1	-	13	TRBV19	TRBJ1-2	TGTGCCAGTAGTATAGATCGGGACAGGGGCTACACCTTC	CASSIDRDRGYTF
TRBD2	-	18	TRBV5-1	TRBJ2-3	TGCGCCAGCAGCCAGTTCACTAGCGGGGGGGCCGGGGCAGATACGCAGTATTTT	CASSQFTSGGAGADTQYF
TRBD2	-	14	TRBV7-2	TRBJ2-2	TGTGCCAGCAGCTCGGGGGGGAACACCGGGGAGCTGTTTTTT	CASSSGGNTGELFF
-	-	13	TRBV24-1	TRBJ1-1	TGTGCCACCAGTGATCAAGGGAGCACTGAAGCTTTCTTT	CATSDQGSTEAFF